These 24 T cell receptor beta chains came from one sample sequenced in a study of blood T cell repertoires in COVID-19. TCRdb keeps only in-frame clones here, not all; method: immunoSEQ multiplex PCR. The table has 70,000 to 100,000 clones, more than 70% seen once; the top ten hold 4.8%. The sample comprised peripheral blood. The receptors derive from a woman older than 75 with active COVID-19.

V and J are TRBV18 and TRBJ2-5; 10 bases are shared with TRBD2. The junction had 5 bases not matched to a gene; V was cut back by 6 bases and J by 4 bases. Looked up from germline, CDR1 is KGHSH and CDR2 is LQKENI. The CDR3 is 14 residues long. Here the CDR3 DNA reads TGTGCCAGCTCCCTAGGGACTAGCGCAGAGACCCAGTACTTC. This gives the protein CASSLGTSAETQYF.

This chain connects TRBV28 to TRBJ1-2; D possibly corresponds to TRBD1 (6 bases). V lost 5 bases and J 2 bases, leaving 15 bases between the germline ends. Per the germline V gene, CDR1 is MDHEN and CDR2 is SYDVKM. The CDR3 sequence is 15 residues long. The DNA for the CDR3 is TGTGCCAGCAGTGTATTACAGGGACTAAACTATGGCTACACCTTC. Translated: CASSVLQGLNYGYTF.

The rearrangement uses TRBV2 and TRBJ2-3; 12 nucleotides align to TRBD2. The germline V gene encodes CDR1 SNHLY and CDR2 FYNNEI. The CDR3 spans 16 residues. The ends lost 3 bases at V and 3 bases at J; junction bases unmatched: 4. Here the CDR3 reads CASSDVTSGRTDTQYF. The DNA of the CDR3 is TGTGCCAGCAGTGATGTGACTAGCGGGAGAACAGATACGCAGTATTTT.

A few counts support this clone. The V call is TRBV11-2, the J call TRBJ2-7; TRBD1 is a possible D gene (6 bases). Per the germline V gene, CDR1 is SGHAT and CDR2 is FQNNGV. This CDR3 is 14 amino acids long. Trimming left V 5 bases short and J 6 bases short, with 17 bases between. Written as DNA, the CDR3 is TGTGCCAGCAGCCTAGGCGGTGTACAGGGCGAGCAGTACTTC. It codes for CASSLGGVQGEQYF.

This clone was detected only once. The CDR3, as DNA: TGCGCCAGCAGGAAGTATACCGGGACAGGGGAAGTAAAGACCCAGTACTTC. This gives the protein CASRKYTGTGEVKTQYF. This chain joins TRBV23-1 and TRBJ2-5; TRBD1 agrees at 10 bases. TRBV23-1 is annotated as an ORF whose role is uncertain. The CDR3 runs 17 residues. Trimming removed 6 bases from V and 6 bases from J; junction bases left unmatched: 16.

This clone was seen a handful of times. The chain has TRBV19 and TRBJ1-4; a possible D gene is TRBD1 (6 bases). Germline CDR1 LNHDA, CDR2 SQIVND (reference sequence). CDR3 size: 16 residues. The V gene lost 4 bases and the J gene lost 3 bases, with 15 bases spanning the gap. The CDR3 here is CASSTTGLFPNEKLFF. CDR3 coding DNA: TGTGCCAGTAGTACCACAGGGTTATTTCCTAATGAAAAACTGTTTTTT.

In nucleotides, the CDR3 is TGTGCCAGCAGCTTGAGTGGCGGGAGAGGTAATGAGCAGTTCTTC. It translates to CASSLSGGRGNEQFF. The chain joins TRBV5-6 to TRBJ2-1, with 7 bases lining up with TRBD2. CDR3 length equals 15 residues. Germline V gene data show CDR1 as SGHDT and CDR2 as YYEEEE. V gave up 1 base and J gave up 7 bases; unmatched junction bases: 8.

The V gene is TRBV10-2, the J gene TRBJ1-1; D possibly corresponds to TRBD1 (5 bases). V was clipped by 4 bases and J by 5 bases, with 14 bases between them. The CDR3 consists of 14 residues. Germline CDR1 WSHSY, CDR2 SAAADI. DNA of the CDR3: TGCGCCAGCAGTGTCTTCGGGGGGAGGACTGAAGCTTTCTTT. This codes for CASSVFGGRTEAFF.

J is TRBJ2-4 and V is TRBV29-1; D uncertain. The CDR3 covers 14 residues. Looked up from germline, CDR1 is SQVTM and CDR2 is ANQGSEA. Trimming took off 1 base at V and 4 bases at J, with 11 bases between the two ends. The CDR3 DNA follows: TGCAGCGTTGAAGTTGGCTTAAGAAAAAACATTCAGTACTTC. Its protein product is CSVEVGLRKNIQYF.

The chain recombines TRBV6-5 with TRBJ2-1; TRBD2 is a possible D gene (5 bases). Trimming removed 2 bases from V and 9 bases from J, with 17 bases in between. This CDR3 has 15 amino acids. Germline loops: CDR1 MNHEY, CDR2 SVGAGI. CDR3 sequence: CASSYEGSVKGEQFF. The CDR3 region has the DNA TGTGCCAGCAGTTACGAAGGGAGTGTAAAGGGTGAGCAGTTCTTC.

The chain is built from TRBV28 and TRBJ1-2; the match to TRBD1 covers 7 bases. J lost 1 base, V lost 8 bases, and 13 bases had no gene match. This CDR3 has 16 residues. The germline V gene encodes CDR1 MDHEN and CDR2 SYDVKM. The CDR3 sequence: CASLLTGPDRNYGYTF. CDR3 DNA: TGTGCCAGCTTACTGACAGGGCCCGACCGTAACTATGGCTACACCTTC.

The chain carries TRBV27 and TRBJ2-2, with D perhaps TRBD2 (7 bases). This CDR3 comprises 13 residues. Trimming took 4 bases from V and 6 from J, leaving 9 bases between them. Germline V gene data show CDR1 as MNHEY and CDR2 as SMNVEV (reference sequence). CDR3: CASSYGGPGELFF. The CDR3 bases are TGTGCCAGCAGTTACGGGGGGCCCGGGGAGCTGTTTTTT.

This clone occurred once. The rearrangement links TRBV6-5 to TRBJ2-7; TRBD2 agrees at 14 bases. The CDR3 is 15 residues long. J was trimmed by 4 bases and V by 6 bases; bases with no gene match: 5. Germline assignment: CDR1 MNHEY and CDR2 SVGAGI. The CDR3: CASSLTSGRGYEQYF. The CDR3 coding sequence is TGTGCCAGCAGCCTGACTAGCGGGAGGGGTTACGAGCAGTACTTC.

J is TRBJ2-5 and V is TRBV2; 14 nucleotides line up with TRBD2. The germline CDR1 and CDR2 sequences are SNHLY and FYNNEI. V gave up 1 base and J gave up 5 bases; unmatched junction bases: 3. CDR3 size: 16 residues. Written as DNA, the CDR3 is TGTGCCAGCAGTGAAGATGGGACTAGCGGGAGTGAGACCCAGTACTTC. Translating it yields CASSEDGTSGSETQYF.

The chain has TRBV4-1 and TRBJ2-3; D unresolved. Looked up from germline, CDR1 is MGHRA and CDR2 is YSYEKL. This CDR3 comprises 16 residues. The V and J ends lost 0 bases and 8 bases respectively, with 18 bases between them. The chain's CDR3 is CASSQDEYSTLSTQYF. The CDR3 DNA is TGCGCCAGCAGCCAAGACGAGTACTCAACTCTTTCTACGCAGTATTTT.

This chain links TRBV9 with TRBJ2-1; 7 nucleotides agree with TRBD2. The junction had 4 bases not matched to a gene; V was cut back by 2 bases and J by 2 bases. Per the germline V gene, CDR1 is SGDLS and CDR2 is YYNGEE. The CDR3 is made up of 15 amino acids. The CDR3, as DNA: TGTGCCAGCAGCGTCGACGGGAGGACCTACAATGAGCAGTTCTTC. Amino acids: CASSVDGRTYNEQFF. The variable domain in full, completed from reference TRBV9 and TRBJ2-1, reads DSGVTQTPKHLITATGQRVTLRCSPRSGDLSVYWYQQSLDQGLQFLIQYYNGEERAKGNILERFSAQQFPDLHSELNLSSLELGDSALYFCASSVDGRTYNEQFFGPGTRLTVL.

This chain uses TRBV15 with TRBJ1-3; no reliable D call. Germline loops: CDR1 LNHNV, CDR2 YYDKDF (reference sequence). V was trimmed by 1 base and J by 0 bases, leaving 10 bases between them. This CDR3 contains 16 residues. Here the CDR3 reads CATSRGAGTSGNTIYF. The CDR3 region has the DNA TGTGCCACCAGCAGAGGGGCGGGTACCTCTGGAAACACCATATATTTT.

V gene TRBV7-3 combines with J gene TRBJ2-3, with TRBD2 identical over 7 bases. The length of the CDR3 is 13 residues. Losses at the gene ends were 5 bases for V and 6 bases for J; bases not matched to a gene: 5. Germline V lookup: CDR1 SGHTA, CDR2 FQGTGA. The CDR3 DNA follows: TGTGCCAGCAGCCCGGGAGCGGGGGATACGCAGTATTTT. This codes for CASSPGAGDTQYF.

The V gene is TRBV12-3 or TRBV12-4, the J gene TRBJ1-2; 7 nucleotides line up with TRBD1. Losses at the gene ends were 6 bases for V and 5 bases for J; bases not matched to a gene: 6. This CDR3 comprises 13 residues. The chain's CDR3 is CASSRDRDYGYTF. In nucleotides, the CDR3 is TGTGCCAGCAGCCGAGACAGGGATTATGGCTACACCTTC.

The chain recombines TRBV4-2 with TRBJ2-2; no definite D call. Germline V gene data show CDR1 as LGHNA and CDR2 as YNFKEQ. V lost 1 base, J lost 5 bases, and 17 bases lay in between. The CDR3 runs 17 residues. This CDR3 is CASSQVEEVARTGELFF. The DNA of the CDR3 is TGTGCCAGCAGCCAAGTTGAAGAGGTCGCGAGGACCGGGGAGCTGTTTTTT.

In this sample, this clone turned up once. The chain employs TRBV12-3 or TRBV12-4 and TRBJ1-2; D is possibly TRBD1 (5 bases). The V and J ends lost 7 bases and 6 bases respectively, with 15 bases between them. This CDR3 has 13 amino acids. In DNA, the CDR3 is TGTGCCAGCACTCCCTGGCGGGGGGATGGCTACACCTTC. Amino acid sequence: CASTPWRGDGYTF.

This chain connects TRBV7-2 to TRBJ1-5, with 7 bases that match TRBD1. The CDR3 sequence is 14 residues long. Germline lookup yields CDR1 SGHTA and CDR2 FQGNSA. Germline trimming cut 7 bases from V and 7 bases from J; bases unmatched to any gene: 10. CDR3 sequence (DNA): TGTGCCAGCAACCGACAGGGTGAAGGACAGCCCCAGCATTTT. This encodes CASNRQGEGQPQHF. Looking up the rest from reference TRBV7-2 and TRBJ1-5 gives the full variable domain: GAGVSQSPSNKVTEKGKDVELRCDPISGHTALYWYRQSLGQGLEFLIYFQGNSAPDKSGLPSDRFSAERTGGSVSTLTIQRTQQEDSAVYLCASNRQGEGQPQHFGDGTRLSIL.

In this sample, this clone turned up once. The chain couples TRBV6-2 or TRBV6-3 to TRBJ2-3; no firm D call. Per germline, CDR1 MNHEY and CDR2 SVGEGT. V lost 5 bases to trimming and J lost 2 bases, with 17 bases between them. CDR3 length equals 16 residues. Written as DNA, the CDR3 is TGTGCCAGCAGTCTCCGAATAGGAGCGATCACAGATACGCAGTATTTT. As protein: CASSLRIGAITDTQYF.

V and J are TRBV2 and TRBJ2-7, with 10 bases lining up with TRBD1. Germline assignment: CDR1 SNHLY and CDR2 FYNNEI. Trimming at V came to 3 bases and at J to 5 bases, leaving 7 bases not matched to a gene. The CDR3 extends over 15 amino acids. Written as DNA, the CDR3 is TGTGCCAGCAGTGATAGGACAGGGGGGTTGGACGAGCAGTACTTC. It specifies CASSDRTGGLDEQYF.